The following is a T cell receptor (beta chain) sequence with its context. The CDR3 is made up of 15 amino acids. Germline V lookup: CDR1 SEHNR, CDR2 FQNEAQ (reference sequence). Between the trimmed V and J ends, which lost 2 bases and 8 bases, there was a span of 15 bases. Six replicates per PBMC sample, mostly from around 500 ng of genomic DNA. Profiling relied on immunoSEQ multiplex PCR, and the TCRdb table lists in-frame clones only, not all of them. The table shows more than 10,000 clones, with over 55% occurring only once. This sample is drawn from a study of neoadjuvant anti-PD-1 for oral cavity cancer. Time point here: after neoadjuvant nivolumab, at surgical resection.

Sequences were derived from PBMCs, sampled after nivolumab (anti-PD-1) treatment. The clonotype originates from a person aged 35 to 85 with oral cavity squamous cell carcinoma. The chain joins TRBV7-9 to TRBJ1-4; D is perhaps TRBD1 (6 bases). In nucleotides, the CDR3 is TGTGCCAGCAGCTTACCCCGAGGGGGAGACGAAAAACTGTTTTTT. It is translated as CASSLPRGGDEKLFF.